This TCR beta chain was sequenced during a study of cytomegalovirus exposure and HLA in healthy donors. In the study overall: The roughly 120 validation repertoires, a later analysis reported, used the same platform as the 666 first-cohort repertoires.

Germline CDR1 MNHEY, CDR2 SVGAGI. This CDR3 spans 13 amino acids. Trimming took 6 bases from V and 4 from J, leaving 13 bases between them. This clone turned up a few times. Its antigen remains unidentified. This table comes from immunoSEQ multiplex PCR, and its TCRdb copy is limited to in-frame clones, with some not included. The sample yields about 160,000 clones, roughly 95% seen once. The study's findings and limits: In vitro data verified a few CMV-associated chains as specific for CMV antigens. The classifier, whose performance was assessed in both the original and validation cohorts, reportedly diagnosed cytomegalovirus status with high specificity and sensitivity. The investigators catalogued 180 or so TCR beta chains as cytomegalovirus-associated.

V usage is TRBV6-5 and J usage is TRBJ2-7, with D perhaps TRBD2 (6 bases). Specimen: PBMCs. This sequence was found in a woman aged 18-29 years in good health and CMV-seronegative. The CDR3 DNA follows: TGTGCCAGCAGGAGGGGACTTGGGTACGAGCAGTACTTC. Amino acid sequence: CASRRGLGYEQYF.